The rows below give T cell receptor beta chains drawn from one sample of a study of shared T cell receptors in the human thymus. Assay used: immunoSEQ multiplex PCR; TCRdb lists only in-frame clones, some missing. The sample lists hundreds of thousands of clones; roughly 86% were seen once. This sample also belongs to another study, concerning human thymus T cells.

Sequencing input: thymocytes. The receptors here all came from a boy in the first two years of life with a congenital heart defect. The CDR3 runs from the conserved cysteine through the conserved F or W. D genes are given only for firm matches. Rows may omit the clone size; those that give it use once, few, many or a size class.

>NA|TRBJ2-7|TRBD1|TRBV4-2
TGTGCCAGCAGCCAAGATGGTGCAGGAGACAGGGGCCTTTACGAGCAGTACTTC
CASSQDGAGDRGLYEQYF
>NA|TRBJ1-2|TRBD1|TRBV30
TGTGCCTGGAGACCTACAGGGGTTAACTATGGCTACACCTTC
CAWRPTGVNYGYTF
>NA|TRBJ2-1|TRBD1|TRBV4-1
TGCGCCAGCAGCCAAGAGGGGGGACAGGGGATTCGCAATGAGCAGTTCTTC
CASSQEGGQGIRNEQFF
>NA|TRBJ1-2|NA|TRBV2
TGTGCCAGCAAGAGGTCAGGGAGGCTACCATGTGGCTACACCTTC
CASKRSGRLPCGYTF
>NA|TRBJ2-3|NA|TRBV5-1
TGCGCCAGCAGCTTGGCTTCAAGAGTCCCAGATACGCAGTATTTT
CASSLASRVPDTQYF
>once|TRBJ1-2|NA|TRBV5-1
TGCGCCAGCAGCTTGGGCAGGGCTTTCAATGGCTACACCTTC
CASSLGRAFNGYTF
>NA|TRBJ2-4|TRBD2|TRBV9
TGTGCCAGCAGCCCAGGGACTAGCGGGAGAAAGTTAGCCAAAAACATTCAGTACTTC
CASSPGTSGRKLAKNIQYF
>NA|TRBJ1-1|TRBD1|TRBV27
TGTGCCAGCAGTTTAGCGAGGACAGGGGGCGCGAGGACTGAAGCTTTCTTT
CASSLARTGGARTEAFF
>NA|TRBJ1-1|TRBD1|TRBV9
TGTGCCAGCAGCCCCCGGACAGGGATTAAGACTGAAGCTTTCTTT
CASSPRTGIKTEAFF
>NA|TRBJ2-7|NA|TRBV4-3
TGCGCCACCTCGGCGGGGAGGAGCACCTACGAGCAGTACTTC
CATSAGRSTYEQYF
>NA|TRBJ1-1|NA|TRBV15
TGTGCCACCAGCAGAGACAAAGGAGTGATCACTGAAGCTTTCTTT
CATSRDKGVITEAFF
>NA|TRBJ2-1|TRBD2|TRBV6-5
TGTGCCAGCACGGGGGAGGCTAGCGGAGTCAATGAGCAGTTCTTC
CASTGEASGVNEQFF
>NA|TRBJ2-3|TRBD2|TRBV29-1
TGCAGCGTTGGGAGCGGGGGTCGAGATACGCAGTATTTT
CSVGSGGRDTQYF
>NA|TRBJ1-4|TRBD1|TRBV27
TGTGCCAGCTCCCGGGATGCAGGGGGCCCCTCTAATGAAAAACTGTTTTTT
CASSRDAGGPSNEKLFF
>NA|TRBJ2-1|NA|TRBV11-2
TGTGCCAGCAGCTTACCAAGGAGCACCCATGAGCAGTTCTTC
CASSLPRSTHEQFF
>NA|TRBJ1-2|NA|TRBV5-1
TGCGCCAGCAGCTTGCCAGGGCATGGCTACACCTTC
CASSLPGHGYTF
>NA|TRBJ2-2|NA|TRBV30
TGTGCCTGGAGTGTTCGTCAGGGCGACACCGGGGAGCTGTTTTTT
CAWSVRQGDTGELFF
>once|TRBJ2-5|TRBD1|TRBV4-3
TGCGCCAGCAGCCCCGGGACAGGGGTAGAGACCCAGTACTTC
CASSPGTGVETQYF
>NA|TRBJ2-1|TRBD2|TRBV5-1
TGCGCCAGCAGCTCTAGCGGGGGGAACCGAGGTGAGCAGTTCTTC
CASSSSGGNRGEQFF
>NA|TRBJ1-5|TRBD1|TRBV6-4
TGTGCCAGCAGTGACGACAGGGAGCAGCCCCAGCATTTT
CASSDDREQPQHF
>NA|TRBJ2-1|NA|TRBV7-3
TGTGCCAGCAGATTTGCCACGAGCGCTTACCACAATGAGCAGTTCTTC
CASRFATSAYHNEQFF
>NA|TRBJ2-4|TRBD2|TRBV4-1
TGCGCCAGCAGCCATAGCGGGGGACTAGCCAAAAACATTCAGTACTTC
CASSHSGGLAKNIQYF
>NA|TRBJ1-2|NA|TRBV14
TGTGCCAGCAGCCAAGAGGGGACTGGTGTCGGTGGCTACACCTTC
CASSQEGTGVGGYTF
>NA|TRBJ2-7|NA|TRBV30
TGTGCCTGGAGTGTGTGGGGCTCCCCTCCACTATACGAGCAGTACTTC
CAWSVWGSPPLYEQYF
>NA|TRBJ2-1|TRBD2|TRBV4-3
TGCGCCAGCAGCCAAGCCCGACTAGCGGGGGGAAACAATGAGCAGTTCTTC
CASSQARLAGGNNEQFF
>NA|TRBJ2-7|NA|TRBV6-1
TGTGCCAGCAGTGATTCTTTTCCTGGACTACGCGGCTACGAGCAGTACTTC
CASSDSFPGLRGYEQYF
>NA|TRBJ1-2|TRBD1|TRBV28
TGTGCCAGCAGACTACACTCAGGGGGGTATGGCTACACCTTC
CASRLHSGGYGYTF
>NA|TRBJ1-2|NA|TRBV28
TGTGCCAGCAGTTTAATCACTGTTGCCACCCCGAACTATGGCTACACCTTC
CASSLITVATPNYGYTF
>few|TRBJ1-3|TRBD1|TRBV19
TGTGCCAGAGGGACAGGTGCCTTCTCTGGAAACACCATATATTTT
CARGTGAFSGNTIYF
>NA|TRBJ1-6|NA|TRBV30
TGTGCCTGGAGTCGACAGAGCTCCTATAATTCCCCCCTCCACTTT
CAWSRQSSYNSPLHF
>NA|TRBJ1-2|NA|TRBV28
TGTGCCAGCAGCCATATGTACGTCGGTTTCTATGGCTACACCTTC
CASSHMYVGFYGYTF
>NA|TRBJ1-2|NA|TRBV4-1
TGCGCCAGCAGCCAAGATAGGGGTTTTTACTATGGCTACACCTTC
CASSQDRGFYYGYTF
>NA|TRBJ1-5|TRBD1|TRBV30
TGTGCCTGGAGGGGACAGGACCTGTATCAGCCCCAGCATTTT
CAWRGQDLYQPQHF
>NA|TRBJ2-5|TRBD2|TRBV5-1
TGCGCCAGCAGTGAGAGACTAGCGGGGGACGAAAAAGTGGAGACCCAGTACTTC
CASSERLAGDEKVETQYF
>NA|TRBJ1-1|TRBD1|TRBV6-1
TGTGCCAGCGGACGGACAGACAGGGTGAACACTGAAGCTTTCTTT
CASGRTDRVNTEAFF
>NA|TRBJ1-5|NA|TRBV6-4
TGTGCCAGCGCACGGAATCAGCCCCAGCATTTT
CASARNQPQHF
>once|TRBJ2-6|NA|TRBV10-3
TGTGCCATCAGTGAGGAGGAGGGGGCCCTCTCTGGGGCCAACGTCCTGACTTTC
CAISEEEGALSGANVLTF
>once|TRBJ1-1|TRBD1|TRBV9
TGTGCCAGCAGCGTAACGGGACAGGGCCAGGGCACTGAAGCTTTCTTT
CASSVTGQGQGTEAFF
>NA|TRBJ2-7|TRBD1|TRBV5-6
TGTGCCAGCAGCAACAGGGGGAGGGAGCAGTACTTC
CASSNRGREQYF
>NA|TRBJ2-1|TRBD2|TRBV4-3
TGCGCCAGCAGCCAGGTTCCCGGGACTAGCGAAATCCCCCTCTACAATGAGCAGTTCTTC
CASSQVPGTSEIPLYNEQFF
>NA|TRBJ2-7|NA|TRBV30
TGTGCCTGGAGTGTAGGGCTTGGACAAACCCACTACGAGCAGTACTTC
CAWSVGLGQTHYEQYF
>NA|TRBJ2-2|NA|TRBV13
TGTGCCAGCAGCCCCCAGGAGGGAGAAGGCACCGGGGAGCTGTTTTTT
CASSPQEGEGTGELFF
>NA|TRBJ1-1|NA|TRBV29-1
TGCAGCGTTGGTGTCGGGGTTAAGGGGAACACTGAAGCTTTCTTT
CSVGVGVKGNTEAFF
>once|TRBJ2-7|NA|TRBV19
TGTGCCAGTAGTACCGGAGCGGAGTCCTACGAGCAGTACTTC
CASSTGAESYEQYF
>NA|TRBJ1-2|TRBD1|TRBV7-9
TGTGCCAGCAGCCACACCCCGACAGGGTCGGACTATGGCTACACCTTC
CASSHTPTGSDYGYTF
>NA|TRBJ1-1|TRBD1|TRBV5-6
TGTGCCAGCAGCTTGGATTGTAACCGCAGGGGGCGAAACACTGAAGCTTTCTTT
CASSLDCNRRGRNTEAFF
>NA|TRBJ2-3|TRBD2|TRBV19
TGTGCCAGTAGTAGTAGCGGGAGGGCAGGGGATACGCAGTATTTT
CASSSSGRAGDTQYF
>NA|TRBJ1-1|NA|TRBV6-1
TGTGCCAGCAGTGACAGCCCGGACTCTACTGAAGCTTTCTTT
CASSDSPDSTEAFF
>NA|TRBJ1-2|NA|TRBV6-6
TGTGCCAGCAGTTACTCGCGGGACCTAGAGGAGTACACCTTC
CASSYSRDLEEYTF
>NA|TRBJ1-2|NA|TRBV18
TGTGCCAGCTCACCGGGGGGGCCCAAGAACTATGGCTACACCTTC
CASSPGGPKNYGYTF